These 19 T cell receptor beta chains share one sample of origin, sequenced in a study of cytomegalovirus exposure and HLA in healthy donors. The PCR was carried out with 60 Vbeta primers and 13 Jbeta primers. Produced via immunoSEQ multiplex PCR; TCRdb's table is partial and in-frame only. The repertoire shows about 60,000 clones; the top ten hold roughly 2.1%. The sequencing input was PBMCs. The receptor set was obtained from a woman between 18 and 29 years old in good health and CMV-seronegative.

The chain combines TRBV5-4 with TRBJ2-7; D is unresolved. Deletions cut 3 bases from V and 5 bases from J, with 15 bases between. The length of the CDR3 is 14 residues. Germline CDR1 and CDR2: SGHNT and YYREEE (reference sequence). For the CDR3, the DNA is TGTGCCAGCAGCTCTCAGGTCGGTCTGGACGAGCAGTACTTC. Protein product: CASSSQVGLDEQYF.

Of note for this clone: The germline gene is not matched at one end of the junction; a read error may be the cause. J is TRBJ2-7 and V is TRBV20-1, with D possibly being TRBD1 (5 bases). The CDR3 is 10 amino acids. Germline lookup yields CDR1 DFQATT and CDR2 SNEGSKA (reference sequence). The CDR3 DNA is TGCAGTGCTAGCATAAGGGGTAGTCACTTC. Translated: CSASIRGSHF.

The J gene is TRBJ2-7, the V gene TRBV25-1; TRBD2 matches at 12 bases. Unmatched junction bases numbered 3, after V lost 4 bases and J lost 2 bases. Germline V gene data show CDR1 as MGHDK and CDR2 as SYGVNS. The length of the CDR3 is 15 residues. Here the CDR3 reads CASSGRTSGTYEQYF. Written as DNA, the CDR3 is TGTGCCAGCAGTGGGCGGACTAGCGGGACCTACGAGCAGTACTTC.

The V and J genes are TRBV4-1 and TRBJ1-5; D unclear. The CDR3 extends over 12 amino acids. Germline V lookup: CDR1 MGHRA, CDR2 YSYEKL. Between the trimmed V and J ends, which lost 4 bases and 9 bases, there was a span of 10 bases. CDR3 sequence: CASSPPAGPQHF. Here the CDR3 DNA reads TGCGCCAGCAGCCCCCCGGCAGGGCCCCAGCATTTT.

The V and J genes are TRBV6-5 and TRBJ2-3; possibly TRBD2 for D (5 bases). Germline CDR1 MNHEY, CDR2 SVGAGI. This CDR3 has 12 amino acids. The V end lost 5 bases, the J end lost 4 bases, and 7 bases lay between the germline ends. CDR3 DNA sequence: TGTGCCAGCAGTGGCGGGCCAGATACGCAGTATTTT. Its protein is CASSGGPDTQYF.

This sequence joins TRBV20-1 and TRBJ1-2; 8 bases align to TRBD1. The CDR3 is 11 residues long. The germline V gene has CDR1 DFQATT and CDR2 SNEGSKA (reference sequence). V was pared by 5 bases and J by 8 bases, with 4 bases of the junction left unmatched. The DNA for the CDR3 is TGCAGTGCTGTAGACAGGGGCGGCTACACCTTC. Translation: CSAVDRGGYTF.

This rearrangement joins TRBV5-1 to TRBJ1-5; 9 bases map to TRBD1. Trimming cost V 4 bases and J 5 bases; bases outside gene matches: 7. Germline loops: CDR1 SGHRS, CDR2 YFSETQ. The CDR3 has 15 residues. CDR3 in DNA: TGCGCCAGCAGCCGAGGGACAGGGATTTATCAGCCCCAGCATTTT. Translation gives CASSRGTGIYQPQHF.

The chain carries TRBV6-5 and TRBJ1-2; a possible D gene is TRBD1 (6 bases). The CDR3 has 15 residues. Trimming cost V 0 bases and J 3 bases, with 11 bases left between them. In germline, CDR1 is MNHEY, CDR2 SVGAGI. CDR3 coding DNA: TGTGCCAGCAGTTACTCGAAAACAGGGTACTATGGCTACACCTTC. Amino acid sequence: CASSYSKTGYYGYTF.

The CDR3 loop is CASSHRPFYGYTF. For the CDR3, the DNA is TGTGCCAGCAGCCACAGACCCTTCTATGGCTACACCTTC. The genes are TRBV6-5 and TRBJ1-2; no clear D gene. The CDR3 sequence is 13 residues long. Trimming took 6 bases from V and 4 from J, leaving 12 bases between them. CDR1 is MNHEY and CDR2 is SVGAGI in the germline V gene.

V gene TRBV18 combines with J gene TRBJ2-3; no definite D call. Germline CDR1 reads KGHSH; CDR2 reads LQKENI. CDR3 length: 12 amino acids. Trimming took off 6 bases at V and 0 bases at J, with 4 bases between the two ends. The CDR3 loop is CASSESTDTQYF. The DNA for the CDR3 is TGTGCCAGCTCGGAGAGCACAGATACGCAGTATTTT.

The chain is built from TRBV7-2 and TRBJ2-2, with D perhaps TRBD2 (6 bases). The CDR3 is 14 residues long. V lost 5 bases, J lost 4 bases, and 11 bases lay in between. Germline values: CDR1 SGHTA, CDR2 FQGNSA. In DNA, the CDR3 is TGTGCCAGCAGCCGGGGACTGTCCACCGGGGAGCTGTTTTTT. It encodes CASSRGLSTGELFF. Combining the CDR3 with reference TRBV7-2 and TRBJ2-2 gives the whole variable domain GAGVSQSPSNKVTEKGKDVELRCDPISGHTALYWYRQSLGQGLEFLIYFQGNSAPDKSGLPSDRFSAERTGGSVSTLTIQRTQQEDSAVYLCASSRGLSTGELFFGEGSRLTVL.

This chain joins TRBV27 and TRBJ2-7; no reliable D call. The CDR3 runs to 13 residues. V lost 7 bases to trimming and J lost 2 bases, with 12 bases between them. Germline CDR1 MNHEY, CDR2 SMNVEV (reference sequence). The DNA of the CDR3 is TGTGCCAGCACATTGGCAGGTACCTACGAGCAGTACTTC. Protein sequence: CASTLAGTYEQYF.

The chain combines TRBV5-1 with TRBJ2-7, with 9 bases that match TRBD1. The CDR3 consists of 14 residues. V was pared by 0 bases and J by 6 bases, with 4 bases of the junction left unmatched. Germline CDR1 is SGHRS and CDR2 is YFSETQ. DNA of the CDR3: TGCGCCAGCAGCTTGGGGAACAGGGGGCGCGAGCAGTACTTC. It codes for CASSLGNRGREQYF.

This chain links TRBV27 with TRBJ1-5; D is possibly TRBD1 (6 bases). This CDR3 is built from 15 residues. Trimming cost V 5 bases and J 4 bases, with 15 bases left between them. Germline V gives CDR1 MNHEY, CDR2 SMNVEV (reference sequence). The CDR3 bases are TGTGCCAGCAGTCCCCGGACAGATTCGAATCAGCCCCAGCATTTT. Its translation is CASSPRTDSNQPQHF.

The chain combines TRBV19 with TRBJ1-2; 8 bases line up with TRBD1. The CDR3 totals 15 residues. Looked up from germline, CDR1 is LNHDA and CDR2 is SQIVND (reference sequence). J was trimmed by 2 bases and V by 2 bases; bases with no gene match: 4. CDR3 DNA sequence: TGTGCCAGTAGTATAATCGACAGGGGCAACTATGGCTACACCTTC. This translates into CASSIIDRGNYGYTF. Together with reference TRBV19 and TRBJ1-2, the CDR3 gives the full variable domain: DGGITQSPKYLFRKEGQNVTLSCEQNLNHDAMYWYRQDPGQGLRLIYYSQIVNDFQKGDIAEGYSVSREKKESFPLTVTSAQKNPTAFYLCASSIIDRGNYGYTFGSGTRLTVV.

The rearrangement uses TRBV5-1 and TRBJ1-5; D remains unclear. Germline assignment: CDR1 SGHRS and CDR2 YFSETQ. CDR3 length: 15 residues. Trimming stripped 0 bases from V and 2 bases from J, with 9 bases between. This chain's CDR3 is CASSLGVYGNQPQHF. Here the CDR3 DNA reads TGCGCCAGCAGCTTGGGTGTATATGGCAATCAGCCCCAGCATTTT. The variable domain in full, with the rest retrieved from reference TRBV5-1 and TRBJ1-5, is KAGVTQTPRYLIKTRGQQVTLSCSPISGHRSVSWYQQTPGQGLQFLFEYFSETQRNKGNFPGRFSGRQFSNSRSEMNVSTLELGDSALYLCASSLGVYGNQPQHFGDGTRLSIL.

V usage is TRBV5-1 and J usage is TRBJ1-1; D possibly corresponds to TRBD1 (6 bases). V shed 3 bases and J shed 1 base, with 22 bases lying between them. The CDR3 has 18 amino acids. Germline CDR1 and CDR2: SGHRS and YFSETQ. The CDR3 DNA is TGCGCCAGCAGCTGGCCCATCAGACAGGCCCTCGGGAACACTGAAGCTTTCTTT. Its protein product is CASSWPIRQALGNTEAFF.

CDR3 loop: CASSERGLADEQFF. CDR3 sequence (DNA): TGTGCCAGCAGTGAAAGGGGACTAGCGGATGAGCAGTTCTTC. The genes are TRBV6-1 and TRBJ2-1; 11 bases are shared with TRBD2. Trimming removed 2 bases from V and 8 bases from J; junction bases left unmatched: 2. The CDR3 length is 14 residues. Germline values: CDR1 MNHNS, CDR2 SASEGT.

This CDR3 reads CSARLASDTQYF. CDR3 coding DNA: TGCAGTGCCAGGCTAGCTTCAGATACGCAGTATTTT. This sequence joins TRBV29-1 and TRBJ2-3, with TRBD2 as a possible D gene (5 bases). The V gene's germline CDR1 is SQVTM and CDR2 ANQGSEA. The CDR3 totals 12 residues.